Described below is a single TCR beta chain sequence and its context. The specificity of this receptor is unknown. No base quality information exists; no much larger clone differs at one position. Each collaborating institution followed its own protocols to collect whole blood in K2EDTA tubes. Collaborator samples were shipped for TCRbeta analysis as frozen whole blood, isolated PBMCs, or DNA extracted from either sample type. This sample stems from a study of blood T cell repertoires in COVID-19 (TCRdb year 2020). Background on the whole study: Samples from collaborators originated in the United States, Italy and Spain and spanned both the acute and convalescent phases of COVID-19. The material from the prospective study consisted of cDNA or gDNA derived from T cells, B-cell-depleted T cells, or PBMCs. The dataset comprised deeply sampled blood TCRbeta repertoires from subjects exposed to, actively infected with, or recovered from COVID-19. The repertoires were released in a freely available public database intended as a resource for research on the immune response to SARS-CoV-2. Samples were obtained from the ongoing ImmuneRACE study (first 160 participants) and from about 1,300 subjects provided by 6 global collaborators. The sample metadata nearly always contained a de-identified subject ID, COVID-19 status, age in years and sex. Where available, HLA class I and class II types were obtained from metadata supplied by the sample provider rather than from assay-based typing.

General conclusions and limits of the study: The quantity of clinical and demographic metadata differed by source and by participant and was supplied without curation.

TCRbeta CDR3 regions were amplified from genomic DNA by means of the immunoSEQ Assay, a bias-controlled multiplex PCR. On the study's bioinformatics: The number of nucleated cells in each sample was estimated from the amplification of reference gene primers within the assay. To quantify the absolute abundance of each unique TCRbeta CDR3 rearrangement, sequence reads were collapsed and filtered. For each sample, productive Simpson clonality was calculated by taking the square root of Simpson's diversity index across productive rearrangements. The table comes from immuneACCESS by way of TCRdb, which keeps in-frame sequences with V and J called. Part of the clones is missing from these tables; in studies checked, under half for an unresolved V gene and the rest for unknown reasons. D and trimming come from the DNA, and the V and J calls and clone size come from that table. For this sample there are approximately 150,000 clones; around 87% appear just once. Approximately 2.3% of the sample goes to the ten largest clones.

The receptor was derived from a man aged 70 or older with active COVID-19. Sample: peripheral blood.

The nucleotide sequence reads TGTGCCAGCAGCTTAAGCGGGAGCGGGAGGGCCGGAGGAGAGCAGTTCTTC. It is translated as CASSLSGSGRAGGEQFF. The chain couples TRBV7-3 to TRBJ2-1, and TRBD2 matches 10 of the central bases. Unmatched junction bases come to 13, with V trimmed by 1 base and J by 10 bases. The germline V gene supplies CDR1 SGHTA and CDR2 FQGTGA. From the cysteine up to the phenylalanine, the CDR3 has a length of 17 residues. Only the CDR3 DNA is retained, 51 bases long and in frame from the first base.